This T cell receptor (beta chain) was found in a study of response to subunit inactivated influenza vaccine. The CDR3 contains 14 residues. Trimming removed 6 bases at V and 4 bases at J, with 12 bases between. Each CDR3 protein gets one entry after TCRdb re-called the RT-PCR reads with MiXCR. There are about 780,000 distinct CDR3 sequences in the sample; about 18% occur only once, and approximately 11% lies in the top ten. The chain has TRBV12-3 or TRBV12-4 and TRBJ1-4; D not certain. The TCR was taken from a man aged 50 to 60 who received an inactivated influenza vaccine. The sample in question was PBMCs from blood, obtained more than 4 days after vaccination. CDR3 residues: CASRLGRINEKLFF. The CDR3 nucleotides read TGTGCCAGCAGGCTAGGACGGATTAATGAAAAACTGTTTTTT.